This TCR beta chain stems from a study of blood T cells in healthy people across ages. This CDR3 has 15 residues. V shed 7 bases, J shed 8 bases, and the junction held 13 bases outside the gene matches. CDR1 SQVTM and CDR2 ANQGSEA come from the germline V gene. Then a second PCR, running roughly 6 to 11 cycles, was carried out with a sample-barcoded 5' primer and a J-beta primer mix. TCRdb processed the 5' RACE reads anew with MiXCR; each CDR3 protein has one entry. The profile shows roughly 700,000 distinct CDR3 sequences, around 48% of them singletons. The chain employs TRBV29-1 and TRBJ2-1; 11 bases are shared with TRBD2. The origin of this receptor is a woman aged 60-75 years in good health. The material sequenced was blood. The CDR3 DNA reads TGCAGCGGGGGAACTTCTAGCGGGAGGCGCTATGAGCAGTTCTTC. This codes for CSGGTSSGRRYEQFF.